One sample yielded the 5 T cell receptor beta chains listed below, sequenced in a study of regulatory T cells in long-lasting Graves disease. The time point denotes: newly diagnosed GD, antithyroid drugs for less than 3 months. Extracted PBMC RNA gave rise to the TCR library. Researchers made TCR beta libraries by using iRepertoire HTBI primers and running Arm-PCR on CDR3 regions. TCRdb used MiXCR to reprocess the multiplex PCR reads, holding one entry per CDR3 protein. This table has 350,000 to 400,000 distinct CDR3 sequences, around 15% appearing once. These data also featured in a second study, about T cells in Graves' hyperthyroidism and ophthalmopathy.

The specimen was peripheral blood mononuclear cells (PBMCs), collected at new diagnosis, from a patient treated with antithyroid drugs. The source of these receptors is a woman aged 18-35 years with Graves disease.

This clonotype came up a few times. The chain has TRBV6-2 or TRBV6-3 and TRBJ2-7, with D tentatively TRBD2 (6 bases). The germline V gene encodes CDR1 MNHEY and CDR2 SVGEGT. Trimming took off 2 bases at V and 5 bases at J, with 16 bases between the two ends. This CDR3 has 15 residues. The CDR3 is CASSYAGQVNHEQYF. In nucleotides, the CDR3 is TGTGCCAGCAGTTACGCGGGGCAGGTTAATCACGAGCAGTACTTC.

This clonotype showed up just a few times. The chain recombines TRBV4-1 with TRBJ2-7, with 10 bases matching TRBD2. This CDR3 spans 16 amino acids. The junction had 6 bases not matched to a gene; V was cut back by 3 bases and J by 1 base. Germline V gene sequence: CDR1 MGHRA, CDR2 YSYEKL. CDR3 region: CASSQAYSGGSYEQYF. For the CDR3, the DNA is TGCGCCAGCAGCCAGGCCTATAGCGGGGGGTCCTACGAGCAGTACTTC.

Worth noting for this clonotype: This may come from a read error, since a much larger clone is one base off. This chain connects TRBV5-5 to TRBJ1-6; 8 bases are shared with TRBD1. The CDR3 is made up of 18 amino acids. Per the germline V gene, CDR1 is SGHKS and CDR2 is YYEKEE (reference sequence). Written as DNA, the CDR3 is TGTGCCAGCAGCTTGGAAGGACAGGGCTGGACCTATAATTCACCCCGCCACTTT. As protein: CASSLEGQGWTYNSPRHF.

The rearrangement joins TRBV5-6 to TRBJ1-6; 11 bases align to TRBD1. V gave up 4 bases and J gave up 8 bases; unmatched junction bases: 11. The CDR3 extends over 17 amino acids. The germline V gene has CDR1 SGHDT and CDR2 YYEEEE. In DNA, the CDR3 is TGTGCCAGCAGCGCACCGGGACAGGGGGGACATTATTCACCCCTCCACTTT. Translating gives CASSAPGQGGHYSPLHF.

This clonotype has a handful of counts. V usage is TRBV5-1 and J usage is TRBJ2-7; D is possibly TRBD1 (6 bases). Trimming removed 4 bases at V and 0 bases at J, with 14 bases between. Germline-derived CDR1 and CDR2 are SGHRS and YFSETQ. The CDR3 totals 15 residues. As DNA, the CDR3 is TGCGCCAGCAGCCCGGGACACCGAACCTCCTACGAGCAGTACTTC. Protein sequence: CASSPGHRTSYEQYF. Drawing the rest from reference TRBV5-1 and TRBJ2-7, the complete variable domain is KAGVTQTPRYLIKTRGQQVTLSCSPISGHRSVSWYQQTPGQGLQFLFEYFSETQRNKGNFPGRFSGRQFSNSRSEMNVSTLELGDSALYLCASSPGHRTSYEQYFGPGTRLTVT.